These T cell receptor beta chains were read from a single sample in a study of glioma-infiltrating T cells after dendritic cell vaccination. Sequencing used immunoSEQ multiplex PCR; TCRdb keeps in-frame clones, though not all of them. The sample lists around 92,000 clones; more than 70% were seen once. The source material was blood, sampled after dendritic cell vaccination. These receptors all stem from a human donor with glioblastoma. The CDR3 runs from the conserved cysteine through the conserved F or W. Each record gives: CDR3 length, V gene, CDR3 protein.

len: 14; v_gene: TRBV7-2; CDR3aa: CASSLVPAGETQYF
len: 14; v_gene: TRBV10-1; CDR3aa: CASSESMGRDTQYF
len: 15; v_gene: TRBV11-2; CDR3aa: CASSPVDTQREKLFF
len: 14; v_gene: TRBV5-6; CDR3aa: CASREELAKETQYF
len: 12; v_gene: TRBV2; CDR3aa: CASSGLYNEQFF
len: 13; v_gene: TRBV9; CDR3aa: CASSTGLYNEQFF
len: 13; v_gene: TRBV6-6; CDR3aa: CASRLPATGELFF
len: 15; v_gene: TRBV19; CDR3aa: CASSPRSSTKYGYTF
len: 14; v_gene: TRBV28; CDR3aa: CASSRDRVAYGYTF
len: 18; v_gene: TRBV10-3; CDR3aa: CATAPNRAASSGANVLTF
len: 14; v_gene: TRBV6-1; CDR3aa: CASSEIGGADEQYF
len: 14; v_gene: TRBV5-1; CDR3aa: CASSLARGAPEQFF
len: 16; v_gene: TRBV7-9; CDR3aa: CASRSLAGVKVDEQFF
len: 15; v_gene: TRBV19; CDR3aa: CASSIAGTGIYGYTF
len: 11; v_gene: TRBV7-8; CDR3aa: CASGREETQYF
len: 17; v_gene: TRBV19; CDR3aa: CASSETKGSGGNQPQHF
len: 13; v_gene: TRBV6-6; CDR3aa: CASSDDNSYEQYF
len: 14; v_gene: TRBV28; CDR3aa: CASSRGGGKYEQYF
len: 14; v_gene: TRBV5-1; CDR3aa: CASSALQDSTEAFF
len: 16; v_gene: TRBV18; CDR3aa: CASSPGTGQGSYEQYF
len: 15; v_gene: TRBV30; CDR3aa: CAWSRAASGSYEQYF
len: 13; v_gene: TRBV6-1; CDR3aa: CASSYSLGAEQFF
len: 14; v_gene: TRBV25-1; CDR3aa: CASRGDSYNSPLHF
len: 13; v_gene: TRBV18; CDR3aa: CASSREGTYEQYF
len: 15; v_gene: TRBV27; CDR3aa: CASSPRTGFRQPQHF
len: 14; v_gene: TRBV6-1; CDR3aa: CASGRDRGAETQYF
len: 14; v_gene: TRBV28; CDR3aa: CASSRGGAIDTQYF
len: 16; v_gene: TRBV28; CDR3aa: CASSLGIDGHNYGYTF
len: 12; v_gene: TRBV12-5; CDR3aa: CASGSRNTEAFF
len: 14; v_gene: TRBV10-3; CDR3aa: CAISLGQGAKGYTF
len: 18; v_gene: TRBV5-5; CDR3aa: CASSLTGLAGEQVDTQYF
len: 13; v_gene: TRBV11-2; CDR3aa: CASSLVSGLGYTF
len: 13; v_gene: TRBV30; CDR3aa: CAWSVKQGGGYTF
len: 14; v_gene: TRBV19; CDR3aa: CASSTRTLNTEAFF
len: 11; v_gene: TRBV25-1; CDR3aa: CASSPRVEQFF
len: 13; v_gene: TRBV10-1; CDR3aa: CASSEARGGGYTF
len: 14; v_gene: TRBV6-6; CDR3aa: CASSFQGDSYEQYF
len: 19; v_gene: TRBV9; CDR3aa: CASSVERTSGGGYTGELFF
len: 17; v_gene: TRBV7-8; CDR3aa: CASSLGVLLNSNQPQHF
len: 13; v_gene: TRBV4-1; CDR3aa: CASSQAPGQPQHF
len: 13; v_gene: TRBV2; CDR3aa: CASSEYRQETQYF
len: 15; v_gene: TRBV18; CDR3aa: CASSPTGQTGNTIYF
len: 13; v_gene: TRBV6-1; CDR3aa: CASSLELNYGYTF
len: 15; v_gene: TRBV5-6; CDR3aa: CASSYGLRGNQPQHF
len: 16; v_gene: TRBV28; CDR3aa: CASRYPLRGSTGELFF
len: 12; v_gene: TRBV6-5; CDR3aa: CASRRTGGSYTF
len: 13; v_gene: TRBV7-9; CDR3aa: CASTTSGRSEQYF
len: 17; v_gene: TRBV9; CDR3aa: CASSVDPSGSIQETQYF
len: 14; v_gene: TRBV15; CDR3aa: CATSRDRVPQPQHF
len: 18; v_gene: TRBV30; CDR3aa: CAWSSKLAGGRMANVLTF
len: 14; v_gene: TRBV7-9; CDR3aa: CASSLQGGGTEAFF
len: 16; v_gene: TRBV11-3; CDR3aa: CASSPRLAGGIYEQFF
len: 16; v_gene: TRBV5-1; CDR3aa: CASSLNIATNTGELFF
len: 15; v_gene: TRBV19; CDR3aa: CASSTRSGQFYEQYF
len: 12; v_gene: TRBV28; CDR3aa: CASSSRYYEQYF
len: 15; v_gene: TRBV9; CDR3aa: CASSSRTGIGNTIYF
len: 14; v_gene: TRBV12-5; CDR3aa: CASGLGHGPYEQYF
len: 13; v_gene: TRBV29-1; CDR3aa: CSVEGGQGYGYTF
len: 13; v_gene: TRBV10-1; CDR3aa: CASSEQGSTEAFF
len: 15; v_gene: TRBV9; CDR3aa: CASSAGTGGWNEQFF